The clone carrying this TCR beta chain was counted at least ten times. The antigen remains undetermined. The data were obtained in a study of neurological immune-mediated disorders. Findings and caveats of the study: Because no CDR3 amino acid sequences were shared across subjects by expanded clones, private repertoires were suggested in all groups.

The cDNA came from 5'RACE, which used 10-nucleotide random UMIs. Every sequencing run produced over 200 million TCR-beta sequences, and the sequences from any one run covered 15-18 subjects. TCRdb reprocessed the 5' RACE reads via MiXCR and lists one record per CDR3 protein. The sample shows tens of thousands of distinct CDR3 sequences, around 14% of them seen only once. Healthy control participants comprised blood bank volunteers in Maryland, USA. CDR3 length: 14 residues. V lost 6 bases and J lost 0, with 11 bases in between. CDR1 is DFQATT, CDR2 SNEGSKA, per germline (reference sequence). The receptor was derived from a man between 65 and 80 years old in good health. This chain links TRBV20-1 with TRBJ1-4; D is ambiguous. Source material: PBMCs. As DNA, the CDR3 is TGCAGTGCCCAGGAGGCCGCAACTAATGAAAAACTGTTTTTT. Its protein is CSAQEAATNEKLFF.